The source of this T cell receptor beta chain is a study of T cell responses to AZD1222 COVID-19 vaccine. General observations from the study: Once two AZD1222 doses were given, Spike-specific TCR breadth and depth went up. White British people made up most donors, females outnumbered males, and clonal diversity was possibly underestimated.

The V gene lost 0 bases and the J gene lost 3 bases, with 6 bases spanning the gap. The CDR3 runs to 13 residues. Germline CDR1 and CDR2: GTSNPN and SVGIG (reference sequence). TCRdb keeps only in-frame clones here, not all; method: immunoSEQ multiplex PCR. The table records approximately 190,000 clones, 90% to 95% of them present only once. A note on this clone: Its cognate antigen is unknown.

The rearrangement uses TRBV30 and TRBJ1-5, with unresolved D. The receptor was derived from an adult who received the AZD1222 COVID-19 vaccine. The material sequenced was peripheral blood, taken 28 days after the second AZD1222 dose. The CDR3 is CAWSVKVNQPQHF. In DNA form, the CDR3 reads TGTGCCTGGAGTGTAAAGGTCAATCAGCCCCAGCATTTT. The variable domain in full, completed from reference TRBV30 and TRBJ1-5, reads SQTIHQWPATLVQPVGSPLSLECTVEGTSNPNLYWYRQAAGRGLQLLFYSVGIGQISSEVPQNLSASRPQDRQFILSSKKLLLSDSGFYLCAWSVKVNQPQHFGDGTRLSIL.